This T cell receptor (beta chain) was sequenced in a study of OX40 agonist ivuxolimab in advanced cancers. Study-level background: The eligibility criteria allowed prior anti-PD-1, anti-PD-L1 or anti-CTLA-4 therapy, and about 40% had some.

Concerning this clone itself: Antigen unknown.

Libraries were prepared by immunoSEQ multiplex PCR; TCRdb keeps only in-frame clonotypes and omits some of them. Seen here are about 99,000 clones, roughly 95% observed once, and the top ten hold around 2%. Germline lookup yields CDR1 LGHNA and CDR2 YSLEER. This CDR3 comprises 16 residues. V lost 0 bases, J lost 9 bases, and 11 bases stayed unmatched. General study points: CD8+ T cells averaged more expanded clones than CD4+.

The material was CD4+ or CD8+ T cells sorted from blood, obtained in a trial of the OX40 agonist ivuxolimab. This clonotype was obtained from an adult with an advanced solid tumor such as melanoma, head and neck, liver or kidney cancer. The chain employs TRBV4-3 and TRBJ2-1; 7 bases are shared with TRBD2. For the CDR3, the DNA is TGCGCCAGCAGCCAAGATAGAGGCGGGAGTGGGTTTGAGCAGTTCTTC. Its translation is CASSQDRGGSGFEQFF.